This T cell receptor (beta chain) was documented in a study of blood T cells in healthy people across ages (dated by TCRdb to 2015 to 2017). The study in broad terms: In model experiments, template switching captured about one uniquely barcoded TCR beta cDNA molecule for every two T cells. To avoid experimental bias, donors of different ages were randomly spread across the sequencing lanes. Two additional independent replicas of 1 million unique cDNA reads from the same blood draw were analyzed for two donors (one aged 18 to 30 and one aged 80 or older). Donors were grouped into four age groups: young (average approximately 15 years), middle-aged (39), aged (over 55) and long-lived (about 89). The study measured age-related changes in TCR beta repertoire diversity using deep sequencing normalized with unique cDNA molecular identifiers. Points the paper makes about the study in general: The CMV infection status of donors was not known, potentially confounding age-related changes in expanded clonotypes. Observed TCR beta diversity correlated strongly with the percentage of naive T cells measured by flow cytometry. As age increased, observed TCR beta diversity per million T cells dropped in a roughly linear way, and a significant reduction was already evident by age 40. Bulk unsorted PBMC profiling prevented conclusive comparison of naive and antigen-experienced compartments. The long-lived group showed more naive CD4+ T cells, fewer expanded clones and increased TCR diversity than the aged group, suggesting age selection. Estimates of total diversity based on one million sequenced T cells were considered lower bounds and underestimates.

The germline V gene encodes CDR1 SGDLS and CDR2 YYNGEE. V sheds 4 bases and J sheds 5 bases, leaving 10 bases between their ends. Including cysteine and phenylalanine, the CDR3 has 13 amino acids. Just the 39-base CDR3 DNA is kept, in frame starting at base 1. To prepare the library, 5' RACE was applied. Sequencing used an Illumina HiSeq 2500. A second about 7 to 12 cycle PCR used a sample-barcoded 5' primer and a J-beta primer mix. Each TCR beta cDNA molecule received a unique molecular identifier from a template-switch 5' adaptor carrying 12 random nucleotides. Each sample yielded at least 2.5 million CDR3-containing paired-end reads. First-strand cDNA was synthesized from all RNA with the Mint cDNA synthesis kit, primed by a TRBC-specific oligonucleotide. All cDNA was treated with uracil-DNA glycosylase and then went through a first 18-cycle PCR with the universal primers M1SS and BC2_uni_R. Processing in the source paper ran as follows. Each sample was normalized by randomly selecting 1 million high-quality reads, each carrying a distinct molecular identifier. Instead of being binned into consensus sequences, reads with shared molecular identifiers were discarded. MiTCR, set to a Q25 quality threshold and the strictest error-elimination algorithm, was used for CDR3 identification, clonotype clustering and error correction. A nonparametric unseen species model using Euler transformation provided a lower-bound estimate of total TCR beta diversity. The public reads were reprocessed in TCRdb via fastp at Q25 and MiXCR, keeping in-frame beta chains. Entries that share a CDR3 protein sequence are merged under the most common genes and DNA. Clone size and V and J calls follow TCRdb, not the original study. The sample table records more than 1.4 million distinct CDR3 sequences; around two fifths of these occur just once. The top ten hold roughly 7.9% of the sample.

The donors were some 36 Caucasian individuals from Russia, aged 6 to 90 years, who were systemically healthy. About 9.6 milliliters of peripheral blood were collected from each donor into EDTA-treated Vacutainer tubes. Ficoll-Paque density-gradient centrifugation was used to isolate PBMCs, with at least 7 million per sample. Trizol reagent was used to extract total RNA from PBMCs, with at least 6 micrograms per sample. The percentages of naive CD45RAhigh/CD27high T cells were determined by flow cytometry on a PBMC aliquot from every donor. To note about this clonotype: No antigen is known for it. Base qualities are missing; no much larger clone stands one base away.

Recombination linked TRBV9 to TRBJ1-5; no D gene can be assigned with confidence. The sequenced sample was blood. The clonotype was recovered from a woman aged 18-29 years in good health. The base sequence is TGTGCCAGCAGCCGGGAAATGTATCAGCCCCAGCATTTT. This gives the protein CASSREMYQPQHF.